This T cell receptor (beta chain) was captured in a study of T cells in Graves' hyperthyroidism and ophthalmopathy. There were TCR beta CDR3 regions amplified from RNA transcripts. In the first-round RT-PCR of the TCR CDR3, the HTBI primer set was used. TCRdb re-analysed the multiplex PCR reads in MiXCR, keeping a single row per CDR3 protein. Of over 650,000 distinct CDR3 sequences in the sample, roughly 45% were seen once. This clonotype was picked up a small number of times. The antigen is undetermined. Study-wide results and limits: Ophthalmopathy, as predicted by the model, came a median 6.5 months after the prediction.

The germline V and J ends were trimmed by 3 bases and 6 bases, with 12 bases remaining between them. Germline V gives CDR1 SGHTS, CDR2 YDEGEE. The CDR3 is made up of 13 amino acids. The sequence was obtained from an adult man with Graves' disease, either hyperthyroidism or ophthalmopathy (not recorded which). This chain uses TRBV5-8 with TRBJ1-1; no clear D. The sequencing sample was made of peripheral blood or thyroid tissue (not recorded which). The CDR3 DNA follows: TGTGCCAGCAGCTACGAGACCTACGCTGAAGCTTTCTTT. Protein sequence: CASSYETYAEAFF.